The entry below gives a single T cell receptor beta chain sequence along with its context. Construction of the TCRbeta library involved unique molecular identifiers. TCRdb called the PCR reads again in MiXCR, with one record for every CDR3 protein. This table holds almost 400,000 distinct CDR3 sequences, around 21% found once. The sample is drawn from a study of T-cell reconstitution after alpha-beta-depleted transplantation in children. V was pared by 7 bases and J by 6 bases, with 19 bases between. This CDR3 has 15 residues. Germline assignment: CDR1 MNHEY and CDR2 SVGEGT. Sequencing was performed on PBMCs from the stem cell graft donor, taken from the stem cell graft. The clonotype was recovered from a human donor who donated a stem cell graft to a child with acute myeloid leukemia. The rearrangement links TRBV6-2 or TRBV6-3 to TRBJ2-1; D might be TRBD1 or TRBD2, each matching 5 bases. The CDR3 DNA is TGTGCCAGCAACTCACCTGGGACGGGACCCAATGAGCAGTTCTTC. Translated: CASNSPGTGPNEQFF.